This T cell receptor beta chain is drawn from a study of shared clonotypes between healthy human individuals. Findings of the study overall: Rarefaction gave evidence that sorted-subset sequencing remained incomplete despite large depth. Generation probabilities of non-shared clonotypes were lower (relative to those shared by all four donors). Naive subsets typically showed greater estimated richness than memory subsets.

Germline V gene lookup returns CDR1 MDHEN and CDR2 SYDVKM. V shed 6 bases, J shed 4 bases, and the junction held 9 bases outside the gene matches. This CDR3 has 16 residues. For sorted subsets, approximately 0.2 ug DNA per replicate equaled about 31,000 T cell genomes. TCRdb's copy holds only in-frame clones and misses some; the assay was immunoSEQ multiplex PCR. Of a few hundred thousand clones in the sample, roughly 95% are singletons; the top ten hold around 0.11%. CD45RO negativity and positive selection for CCR7 defined naive CD8 cells, a population that excluded terminally differentiated effector memory CD45RA+ cells. Concerning this clone itself: Its matching antigen is unknown.

This TCR was sampled from a young woman in good health. Material: naive CD8+ T cells sorted from blood. The chain links TRBV28 to TRBJ1-5; 10 bases are a match to TRBD1. Written as DNA, the CDR3 is TGTGCCAGCAGACTATGGCCGGGACAGGGGAATCAGCCCCAGCATTTT. Translating gives CASRLWPGQGNQPQHF.